These T cell receptor beta chains were read from a single sample in a study of regulatory T cells in long-lasting Graves disease. In TCRdb, the multiplex PCR reads were re-called with MiXCR into one record per CDR3 protein. The sample consists of fewer than 550,000 distinct CDR3 sequences, about a sixth of them appearing once. The same sample was also used in a study of T cells in Graves' hyperthyroidism and ophthalmopathy.

The starting material was peripheral blood mononuclear cells (PBMCs), obtained at new diagnosis, from a patient treated with antithyroid drugs. Source of these receptors: a woman under 30 with Graves disease. Each CDR3 is given with its conserved first and last residue. Each record gives: J gene, V gene, D gene, clone size, CDR3 protein, CDR3 DNA. The D gene is left open where the match is weak. Not every row has a clone size; where given, it reads once, few, many or a size class.

TRBJ1-5,TRBV6-2/TRBV6-3,NA,few,CASSVFDQPQHF,TGTGCCAGCAGTGTTTTCGATCAGCCCCAGCATTTT
TRBJ2-2,TRBV18,NA,few,CASSFKNTGELFF,TGTGCCAGCTCATTCAAGAACACCGGGGAGCTGTTTTTT
TRBJ1-4,TRBV12-3/TRBV12-4,TRBD1,few,CASSFRDRGEKLFF,TGTGCCAGCAGTTTCCGGGACAGGGGTGAAAAACTGTTTTTT
TRBJ1-2,TRBV28,TRBD1,many,CASLSDRALDGYTF,TGTGCCAGCCTTAGCGACAGGGCTCTAGATGGCTACACCTTC
TRBJ2-3,TRBV7-9,NA,NA,CASSLLSAGTDTQYF,TGTGCCAGCAGCTTATTATCCGCAGGGACAGATACGCAGTATTTT
TRBJ2-2,TRBV19,NA,NA,CASGGETGIPLIAGELFF,TGTGCCAGTGGGGGCGAGACCGGGATCCCGTTAATCGCCGGGGAGCTGTTTTTT
TRBJ2-7,TRBV12-3/TRBV12-4,NA,few,CASSPTPEDYEQYF,TGTGCCAGCAGTCCAACCCCAGAGGACTACGAGCAGTACTTC
TRBJ1-1,TRBV30,NA,few,CAWSVSKGYKGYTEAFF,TGTGCCTGGAGTGTATCGAAGGGGTATAAGGGTTACACTGAAGCTTTCTTT
TRBJ2-4,TRBV28,NA,NA,CASSLGARNIQYF,TGTGCCAGCAGTTTAGGGGCCCGAAACATTCAGTACTTC
TRBJ1-1,TRBV6-1,TRBD1,many,CASTGQGASGGTEAFF,TGTGCCAGCACGGGACAGGGGGCATCTGGGGGTACTGAAGCTTTCTTT
TRBJ2-1,TRBV11-2,TRBD2,many,CASRPTSGRYNEQFF,TGTGCCAGCAGGCCTACTAGCGGGAGGTACAATGAGCAGTTCTTC
TRBJ2-3,TRBV9,TRBD2,NA,CASGPSGGGADTQYF,TGTGCCAGCGGACCATCGGGGGGAGGAGCAGATACGCAGTATTTT
TRBJ2-2,TRBV28,NA,many,CASSFRFTGELFF,TGTGCCAGCAGTTTTAGGTTTACCGGGGAGCTGTTTTTT
TRBJ2-3,TRBV5-1,NA,NA,CASSLGQHADTQYF,TGCGCCAGCAGCTTGGGGCAGCACGCAGATACGCAGTATTTT
TRBJ2-7,TRBV7-2,TRBD2,few,CASSLGGRAVRQYF,TGTGCCAGCAGCTTAGGCGGGAGGGCCGTAAGGCAGTACTTC
TRBJ2-3,TRBV27,NA,many,CASNSEGGADTQYF,TGTGCCAGCAACAGTGAGGGGGGGGCAGATACGCAGTATTTT
TRBJ2-1,TRBV11-1,NA,many,CASREGYNEQFF,TGTGCCAGCAGAGAGGGATACAATGAGCAGTTCTTC
TRBJ1-2,TRBV28,TRBD1,NA,CASSLPGTGGFYGYTF,TGTGCCAGCAGTCTCCCCGGGACAGGGGGCTTCTATGGCTACACCTTC
TRBJ2-3,TRBV3-1,NA,many,CASSQDGPTDTQYF,TGTGCCAGCAGCCAAGACGGGCCCACAGATACGCAGTATTTT
TRBJ2-1,TRBV19,TRBD1,few,CASSMRRTGTGEQFF,TGTGCCAGTAGTATGAGGAGGACAGGGACGGGTGAGCAGTTCTTC
TRBJ1-6,TRBV2,NA,many,CASAPGSHSPLHF,TGTGCCAGCGCCCCGGGGTCACATTCACCCCTCCACTTT
TRBJ1-2,TRBV2,NA,many,CASRRGGYGYTF,TGTGCCAGCAGGCGAGGAGGCTATGGCTACACCTTC
TRBJ1-2,TRBV13,NA,few,CASSRSENYGYTF,TGTGCCAGCAGCCGAAGCGAAAACTATGGCTACACCTTC
TRBJ2-3,TRBV27,NA,many,CASSKARETDTQYF,TGTGCCAGCAGTAAGGCCAGGGAGACAGATACGCAGTATTTT
TRBJ2-3,TRBV7-2,TRBD2,many,CASSLELAGGRTQYF,TGTGCCAGCAGCTTAGAACTAGCGGGAGGAAGGACGCAGTATTTT
TRBJ1-3,TRBV12-3/TRBV12-4,TRBD1,many,CASSLEGATGNTIYF,TGTGCCAGCAGTTTAGAGGGGGCAACTGGAAACACCATATATTTT
TRBJ2-3,TRBV2,TRBD2,many,CASSDGLEWVNTEYTQYF,TGTGCCAGCAGTGATGGACTAGAATGGGTTAACACCGAATATACGCAGTATTTT
TRBJ2-1,TRBV2,TRBD2,many,CASKGGTSGRTEQFF,TGTGCCAGCAAGGGAGGGACTAGCGGGAGAACTGAGCAGTTCTTC
TRBJ2-7,TRBV7-9,TRBD2,many,CASSLGGRRTSGRYEQYF,TGTGCCAGCAGCTTAGGAGGACGAAGGACTAGCGGGAGATACGAGCAGTACTTC
TRBJ1-2,TRBV7-2,NA,few,CASLLQVGNYGYTF,TGTGCCAGCCTACTTCAGGTCGGGAACTATGGCTACACCTTC
TRBJ2-7,TRBV7-8,TRBD1,many,CASSLGDSSYEQYF,TGTGCCAGCAGCTTAGGGGACAGTTCCTACGAGCAGTACTTC
TRBJ2-1,TRBV24-1,NA,many,CATRRQDEQFF,TGTGCCACCAGACGACAGGACGAGCAGTTCTTC
TRBJ2-1,TRBV2,TRBD2,NA,CASSGTSGAYNEQFF,TGTGCCAGCAGTGGGACTAGCGGGGCTTACAATGAGCAGTTCTTC
TRBJ2-5,TRBV11-3,NA,few,CASSLSGDQETQYF,TGTGCCAGCAGCTTATCAGGGGACCAAGAGACCCAGTACTTC
TRBJ2-7,TRBV2,NA,many,CASRGISLEQYF,TGTGCCAGCAGGGGGATCTCTCTCGAGCAGTACTTC
TRBJ2-7,TRBV2,TRBD1,many,CASSGQGQGAYEQYF,TGTGCCAGCAGTGGCCAAGGACAGGGGGCGTACGAGCAGTACTTC
TRBJ2-2,TRBV27,TRBD2,few,CASSPQTSGRFLGSTGELFF,TGTGCCAGCAGTCCACAGACTAGCGGGAGGTTTTTGGGGTCCACCGGGGAGCTGTTTTTT
TRBJ1-1,TRBV28,NA,many,CASSSTAEAFF,TGTGCCAGCAGTTCGACAGCTGAAGCTTTCTTT
TRBJ2-5,TRBV7-9,TRBD2,NA,CASSSTGLAGETQYF,TGTGCCAGCAGCTCTACCGGACTAGCGGGAGAGACCCAGTACTTC
TRBJ2-5,TRBV2,NA,many,CASSDWARGREETQYF,TGTGCCAGCAGTGATTGGGCCAGGGGAAGGGAAGAGACCCAGTACTTC
TRBJ1-1,TRBV28,NA,many,CASSFDLNTEAFF,TGTGCCAGCAGTTTTGACCTGAACACTGAAGCTTTCTTT
TRBJ2-2,TRBV6-1,NA,many,CASSLTDTGELFF,TGTGCCAGCAGTCTGACGGACACCGGGGAGCTGTTTTTT
TRBJ2-7,TRBV3-1,NA,NA,CASSHLAGTGYEQYF,TGTGCCAGCAGCCACTTAGCCGGGACTGGCTACGAGCAGTACTTC
TRBJ2-5,TRBV28,NA,many,CASRGTIKYQETQYF,TGTGCCAGCAGGGGGACCATCAAGTACCAAGAGACCCAGTACTTC
TRBJ1-6,TRBV6-5,NA,many,CASSYSNLDRTGSPLHF,TGTGCCAGCAGTTACTCGAATCTGGACAGAACAGGCTCACCCCTCCACTTT
TRBJ2-3,TRBV7-9,TRBD2,many,CASSLGLAGGPGTDTQYF,TGTGCCAGCAGCTTAGGCCTAGCGGGAGGGCCGGGCACAGATACGCAGTATTTT
TRBJ2-2,TRBV7-2,TRBD2,many,CASSLLWEGYTGELFF,TGTGCCAGCAGCTTACTGTGGGAGGGCTATACCGGGGAGCTGTTTTTT
TRBJ2-5,TRBV5-6,TRBD2,many,CASSLVLAEWSETQYF,TGTGCCAGCAGCTTGGTCCTAGCGGAATGGTCCGAGACCCAGTACTTC
TRBJ2-7,TRBV2,NA,many,CASSPQQLRSYEQYF,TGTGCCAGCAGTCCACAGCAATTGCGTTCCTACGAGCAGTACTTC